The 9 T cell receptor beta chains given below trace back to one sample, sequenced in a study of early T cells in non-severe SARS-CoV-2 infection. TCRdb reprocessed the 5' RACE reads with MiXCR, giving one entry per CDR3 protein. The sample has 50,000 to 60,000 distinct CDR3 sequences; around 12% are singletons. The sample was whole blood. All receptors derive from an adult who was a healthcare worker with PCR-confirmed SARS-CoV-2 infection or an uninfected control (not recorded which).

This clonotype was detected a few times. An end of the junction differs from the germline gene, which may be a read error. The V gene is TRBV7-7, the J gene TRBJ2-7; the D gene is possibly TRBD1 (6 bases). This CDR3 is built from 13 residues. Looked up from germline, CDR1 is SSHAT and CDR2 is FNYEAQ (reference sequence). The CDR3, as DNA: TGTGCTAGCAGCTTAGGCCCGACAGGCGAGCAGTACTTC. Amino acids: CASSLGPTGEQYF.

This chain joins TRBV5-4 and TRBJ2-7; tentative D call: TRBD1 (6 bases). From germline, CDR1 is SGHNT and CDR2 YYREEE (reference sequence). The length of the CDR3 is 12 residues. The V end was cut by 3 bases, the J end by 6 bases, with 10 bases between. Here the CDR3 reads CASSSQGSEQYF. The CDR3, as DNA: TGTGCCAGCAGCTCACAGGGATCCGAGCAGTACTTC.

The chain couples TRBV3-1 to TRBJ2-2; D is uncertain. CDR1 is LGHDT, CDR2 YNNKEL, per germline (reference sequence). This CDR3 comprises 14 residues. The V and J ends lost 10 bases and 5 bases respectively, with 17 bases between them. The CDR3 is CATSDARMTGELFF. The CDR3 coding sequence is TGTGCCACCTCGGATGCGAGGATGACCGGGGAGCTGTTTTTT.

This CDR3 reads CAWSGDLLAGVSYNEQFF. CDR3 sequence (DNA): TGTGCCTGGAGTGGTGACTTACTAGCGGGGGTTTCTTACAATGAGCAGTTCTTC. V gene TRBV30 combines with J gene TRBJ2-1, with TRBD2 matching 11 bases. The germline V gene has CDR1 GTSNPN and CDR2 SVGIG (reference sequence). V trimming: 1 base; J trimming: 4 bases; junction bases outside the gene matches: 12. The CDR3 runs 18 residues.

There are many counts of this clonotype. The chain recombines TRBV24-1 with TRBJ2-7, with D possibly being TRBD1 (5 bases). Trimming took off 0 bases at V and 2 bases at J, with 10 bases between the two ends. Germline-derived CDR1 and CDR2 are KGHDR and SFDVKD. The CDR3 spans 15 residues. CDR3 amino acids: CATSDLPQAPYEQYF. DNA of the CDR3: TGTGCCACCAGTGATTTGCCACAGGCCCCCTACGAGCAGTACTTC.

The DNA of the CDR3 is TGTGCCAGCAGCTTAGACGTGTTCTTC. Translated, it gives CASSLDVFF. The rearrangement links TRBV7-2 to TRBJ2-1; no clear D. V was shortened by 1 base and J by 15 bases, with 4 bases between the two germline ends. The germline gives CDR1 SGHTA, CDR2 FQGNSA. The CDR3 is 9 residues long.

Only a few counts were recorded for this clonotype. The rearrangement joins TRBV4-1 to TRBJ2-7; 7 bases are shared with TRBD1. Germline V gene data show CDR1 as MGHRA and CDR2 as YSYEKL. The CDR3 is made up of 18 amino acids. The V and J ends lost 2 bases and 3 bases, in that order; junction bases with no gene match: 16. The CDR3 loop reads CASSQYFGGSRQGYEQYF. CDR3 in DNA: TGCGCCAGCAGCCAATACTTTGGGGGATCGAGACAGGGCTACGAGCAGTACTTC.

In this sample, this clonotype turned up many times. The chain links TRBV24-1 to TRBJ2-3; 9 bases map to TRBD2. V trimming: 5 bases; J trimming: 2 bases; junction bases outside the gene matches: 7. In germline, CDR1 is KGHDR, CDR2 SFDVKD. The CDR3 length is 16 residues. The CDR3 DNA reads as TGTGCCACCAGTGCCGGTACTAGCGGGTACACAGATACGCAGTATTTT. Its translation: CATSAGTSGYTDTQYF.

This clonotype was observed many times. J is TRBJ2-7 and V is TRBV21-1; the tabulated D call, TRBD1, remains unverified against the DNA. TRBV21-1 is a documented pseudogene. This CDR3 comprises 17 residues. CDR3 protein: CASSKNTLNGHHYEQYF. CDR3 DNA: TGTGCCAGCAGCAAAAATACCCTGAACGGACACCACTACGAGCAGTACTTC.